This TCR beta chain was captured in a study of blood T cell repertoires in COVID-19. Data came from immunoSEQ multiplex PCR; TCRdb stores just in-frame clones and leaves some out. The sample has 140,000 to 150,000 clones; approximately 88% are singletons. CDR1 and CDR2 from the germline V gene are MNHEY and SVGAGI. The length of the CDR3 is 15 residues. The ends were cut back, 8 bases at V and 4 bases at J, with 18 bases in the middle. Sequences were obtained from peripheral blood. The sequence derives from a human donor in a cohort sampled during active COVID-19. The J gene is TRBJ1-3, the V gene TRBV6-5; the D is unclear. The CDR3 DNA reads TGTGCCAGCCGGTGGGTCGGGGATTCCGGAAACACCATATATTTT. Amino acids: CASRWVGDSGNTIYF.